These 20 T cell receptor beta chains were sequenced from one sample in a study of cytomegalovirus exposure and HLA in healthy donors. The PCR was carried out with 60 Vbeta primers and 13 Jbeta primers. Assay: immunoSEQ multiplex PCR; the TCRdb copy retains only in-frame clones and omits some. The table lists under 150,000 clones, 80% to 85% of them singletons. Material: PBMCs. The receptor source for this set is a boy between 10 and 17 years old in good health and CMV-seronegative.

This clone was seen a few times. The rearrangement joins TRBV2 to TRBJ1-2; 9 bases line up with TRBD1. Germline CDR1 is SNHLY and CDR2 is FYNNEI. With V trimmed by 6 bases and J by 4 bases, 9 bases remained unmatched. This CDR3 region has 15 residues. CDR3 in amino acids: CASSDTDRGGYGYTF. CDR3 sequence (DNA): TGTGCCAGCAGCGACACGGACAGGGGAGGCTATGGCTACACCTTC.

This clone was observed once. V usage is TRBV30 and J usage is TRBJ2-1, with 7 positions matching TRBD2. The CDR3 covers 15 residues. V lost 1 base, J lost 3 bases, and 6 bases stayed unmatched. The V gene's germline CDR1 is GTSNPN and CDR2 SVGIG (reference sequence). The CDR3 is CAWSGASGRYNEQFF. CDR3 DNA sequence: TGTGCCTGGAGTGGAGCTAGCGGACGCTACAATGAGCAGTTCTTC.

The rearrangement joins TRBV4-1 to TRBJ1-1, with TRBD1 identical over 8 bases. In germline, CDR1 is MGHRA, CDR2 YSYEKL. The CDR3 runs to 16 residues. J lost 5 bases, V lost 3 bases, and 11 bases had no gene match. The CDR3 DNA is TGCGCCAGCAGCCAGGCTCCAGGGGGCGCATATACTGAAGCTTTCTTT. Translating gives CASSQAPGGAYTEAFF.

This clone was detected only a few times. This sequence joins TRBV6-5 and TRBJ2-1; 9 nucleotides match TRBD2. Germline V gene sequence: CDR1 MNHEY, CDR2 SVGAGI. This CDR3 is 13 amino acids long. After removal of 6 bases from V and 9 bases from J, the junction contained 6 bases not matched to a gene. CDR3 DNA sequence: TGTGCCAGCAGGTTAGCGGGAGAGTTTGAGCAGTTCTTC. The encoded protein is CASRLAGEFEQFF.

The chain employs TRBV9 and TRBJ1-2, with a tentative D call TRBD1 (5 bases). V was clipped by 4 bases and J by 2 bases, with 18 bases between them. The CDR3 loop spans 16 amino acids. Germline V gene lookup returns CDR1 SGDLS and CDR2 YYNGEE. The CDR3 protein is CASSLLRDGSNYGYTF. The CDR3 DNA is TGTGCCAGCAGCCTATTAAGGGACGGGAGCAACTATGGCTACACCTTC.

The chain carries TRBV7-2 and TRBJ2-1; 7 bases align to TRBD2. With 4 bases clipped from V and 2 bases from J, the junction kept 8 bases outside the gene matches. Germline V lookup: CDR1 SGHTA, CDR2 FQGNSA. CDR3 size: 16 residues. CDR3 amino acids: CASSSKRRGTYNEQFF. CDR3 DNA: TGTGCCAGCAGCTCCAAGAGGCGGGGGACCTACAATGAGCAGTTCTTC. The whole variable domain, remainder taken from reference TRBV7-2 and TRBJ2-1, is GAGVSQSPSNKVTEKGKDVELRCDPISGHTALYWYRQSLGQGLEFLIYFQGNSAPDKSGLPSDRFSAERTGGSVSTLTIQRTQQEDSAVYLCASSSKRRGTYNEQFFGPGTRLTVL.

The chain couples TRBV5-1 to TRBJ1-1; 8 bases match TRBD1. The CDR3 is made up of 14 amino acids. Germline loops: CDR1 SGHRS, CDR2 YFSETQ. V dropped 2 bases and J dropped 1; count of bases not matched to a gene: 1. CDR3 sequence (DNA): TGCGCCAGCAGCTTCGGGACAGGGAACACTGAAGCTTTCTTT. Encoded protein: CASSFGTGNTEAFF.

The CDR3 region has the DNA TGTGCCAGCAGTGCGGAGGCTAGCGGTTACAATGAGCAGTTCTTC. Translation gives CASSAEASGYNEQFF. This chain uses TRBV2 with TRBJ2-1; 7 bases agree with TRBD2. This CDR3 is built from 15 residues. From germline, CDR1 is SNHLY and CDR2 FYNNEI. The trim removed 4 bases at V and 4 bases at J, leaving 7 bases unmatched.

CDR3 coding DNA: TGTGCCAGCCGTCGGGACAGTGAAACTAATGAAAAACTGTTTTTT. The encoded protein is CASRRDSETNEKLFF. The rearrangement links TRBV6-5 to TRBJ1-4; 7 positions match TRBD1. Germline V gives CDR1 MNHEY, CDR2 SVGAGI. The CDR3 sequence is 15 residues long. J gave up 1 base and V 8 bases, and 7 bases lay outside the gene matches.

The chain recombines TRBV5-6 with TRBJ2-7; tentatively, D is TRBD1 (6 bases). Germline V gene lookup returns CDR1 SGHDT and CDR2 YYEEEE. V was cut by 0 bases and J by 6 bases, with 10 bases left in between. CDR3 length equals 13 residues. The CDR3 protein is CASSLDRASEQYF. The CDR3 DNA follows: TGTGCCAGCAGCTTGGACAGGGCGAGCGAGCAGTACTTC. The full variable domain, in which reference TRBV5-6 and TRBJ2-7 provide the parts outside the CDR3, is DAGVTQSPTHLIKTRGQQVTLRCSPKSGHDTVSWYQQALGQGPQFIFQYYEEEERQRGNFPDRFSGHQFPNYSSELNVNALLLGDSALYLCASSLDRASEQYFGPGTRLTVT.

The V gene is TRBV6-1, the J gene TRBJ1-5; 7 bases line up with TRBD1. In germline, CDR1 is MNHNS, CDR2 SASEGT. There are 14 residues in the CDR3. V shed 5 bases and J 9 bases; nucleotides not matched to a gene: 10. CDR3 protein: CASSPTGESGPQHF. In DNA, the CDR3 is TGTGCCAGCAGTCCTACAGGGGAGAGTGGGCCCCAGCATTTT.

The chain carries TRBV4-3 and TRBJ2-2; 9 bases fit TRBD1. The CDR3 has 17 residues. Germline V lookup: CDR1 LGHNA, CDR2 YSLEER. The V and J ends lost 4 bases and 9 bases, in that order; junction bases with no gene match: 15. CDR3 sequence (DNA): TGCGCCAGCAGCCGGAAAACCGGGACAGGGATTTTGAGGGAGCTGTTTTTT. This codes for CASSRKTGTGILRELFF.

The chain links TRBV7-8 to TRBJ1-1, with D possibly being TRBD1 (5 bases). The CDR3 totals 15 residues. The germline CDR1 and CDR2 sequences are SGHVS and FQNEAQ. V lost 1 base and J 5 bases, leaving 14 bases between the germline ends. The DNA of the CDR3 is TGTGCCAGCAGCTTAGGGGGATGGGGCGGAACTGAAGCTTTCTTT. It translates to CASSLGGWGGTEAFF.

The V call is TRBV27, the J call TRBJ1-1, with 9 bases lining up with TRBD1. The V gene end was trimmed by 5 bases and the J gene end by 1 base; junction bases not matched to a gene: 11. The CDR3 loop spans 17 amino acids. The germline V gene encodes CDR1 MNHEY and CDR2 SMNVEV (reference sequence). CDR3 nucleotide sequence: TGTGCCAGCAGTCGCCCCGGGAGACAGGGGGAGAACACTGAAGCTTTCTTT. Its protein product is CASSRPGRQGENTEAFF.

The chain uses TRBV6-5 and TRBJ2-5; D is perhaps TRBD2 (6 bases). The CDR3 contains 14 residues. The V end lost 8 bases, the J end lost 5 bases, and 18 bases lay between the germline ends. Germline-derived CDR1 and CDR2 are MNHEY and SVGAGI. The CDR3 is CASAGGAPSETQYF. CDR3 in DNA: TGTGCCAGCGCGGGCGGGGCGCCTTCGGAGACCCAGTACTTC.

The rearrangement joins TRBV6-5 to TRBJ1-4; 8 bases match TRBD1. The CDR3 totals 16 residues. Germline loops: CDR1 MNHEY, CDR2 SVGAGI. Losses at the gene ends were 2 bases for V and 3 bases for J; bases not matched to a gene: 5. CDR3 DNA sequence: TGTGCCAGCAGTTACGACAGGGGATGGTCTAATGAAAAACTGTTTTTT. Residues: CASSYDRGWSNEKLFF.

This clone was observed at least ten times. This chain joins TRBV30 and TRBJ2-7; a weak D match, TRBD1 (5 bases). Germline CDR1 and CDR2: GTSNPN and SVGIG (reference sequence). This CDR3 has 10 amino acids. Trimming pared 5 bases from V and 4 bases from J, leaving 6 bases between. CDR3 nucleotide sequence: TGTGCCTGGGGGGCTTACGAGCAGTACTTC. This sequence encodes CAWGAYEQYF.

The chain carries TRBV6-5 and TRBJ1-1; D is uncertain. The germline V gene encodes CDR1 MNHEY and CDR2 SVGAGI. CDR3 length equals 14 residues. Between the trimmed V and J ends, which lost 2 bases and 1 base, there was a span of 8 bases. CDR3 amino acids: CASSYVSKNTEAFF. The CDR3 DNA is TGTGCCAGCAGTTACGTTTCAAAGAACACTGAAGCTTTCTTT.

This chain links TRBV6-5 with TRBJ2-1; D is perhaps TRBD2 (6 bases). Trimming took 5 bases from V and 0 from J, leaving 11 bases between them. Germline V CDR1 and CDR2: MNHEY, SVGAGI. The CDR3 sequence is 15 residues long. CDR3 bases: TGTGCCAGCAGTGGCGGGGCGAGCTCCTACAATGAGCAGTTCTTC. It is translated as CASSGGASSYNEQFF.

Worth noting for this clone: At one boundary the junction diverges from the germline segment, which might be a read error. The chain is built from TRBV30 and TRBJ2-2, with TRBD1 matching over 8 bases. There are 15 residues in the CDR3. Germline-derived CDR1 and CDR2 are GTSNPN and SVGIG (reference sequence). CDR3 residues: CAWSVRTGKAGELSF. CDR3 in DNA: TGTGCCTGGAGTGTACGGACAGGGAAGGCCGGGGAGCTGTCTTTT. Complete variable domain (other parts from reference TRBV30 and TRBJ2-2): SQTIHQWPATLVQPVGSPLSLECTVEGTSNPNLYWYRQAAGRGLQLLFYSVGIGQISSEVPQNLSASRPQDRQFILSSKKLLLSDSGFYLCAWSVRTGKAGELSFGEGSRLTVL.